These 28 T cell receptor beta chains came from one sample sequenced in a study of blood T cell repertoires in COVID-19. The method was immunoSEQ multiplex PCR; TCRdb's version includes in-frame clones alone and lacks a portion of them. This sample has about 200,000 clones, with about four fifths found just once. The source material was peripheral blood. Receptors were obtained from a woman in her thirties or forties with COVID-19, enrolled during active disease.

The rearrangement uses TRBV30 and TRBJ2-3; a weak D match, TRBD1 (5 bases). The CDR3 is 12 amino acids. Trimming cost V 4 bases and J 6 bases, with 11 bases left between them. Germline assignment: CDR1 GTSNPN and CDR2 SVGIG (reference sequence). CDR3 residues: CAWTGYEDTQYF. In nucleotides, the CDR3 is TGTGCCTGGACAGGGTATGAGGATACGCAGTATTTT.

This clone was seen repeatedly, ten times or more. The DNA of the CDR3 is TGTGCCAGCAGCTTAGGGGGACTAGCGGGAGCTAAAGTCTACAATGAGCAGTTCTTC. Translating it yields CASSLGGLAGAKVYNEQFF. V usage is TRBV7-9 and J usage is TRBJ2-1; 14 nucleotides align to TRBD2. The CDR3 has 19 amino acids. Looked up from germline, CDR1 is SEHNR and CDR2 is FQNEAQ (reference sequence). The V segment lost 1 base and the J segment 3 bases; nucleotides outside the gene matches: 8.

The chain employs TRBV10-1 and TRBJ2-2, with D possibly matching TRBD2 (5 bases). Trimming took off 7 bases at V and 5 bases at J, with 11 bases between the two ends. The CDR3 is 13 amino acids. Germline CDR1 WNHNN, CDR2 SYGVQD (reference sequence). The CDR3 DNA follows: TGCGCCAGCACCCGAGGGATAACCGGGGAGCTGTTTTTT. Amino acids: CASTRGITGELFF.

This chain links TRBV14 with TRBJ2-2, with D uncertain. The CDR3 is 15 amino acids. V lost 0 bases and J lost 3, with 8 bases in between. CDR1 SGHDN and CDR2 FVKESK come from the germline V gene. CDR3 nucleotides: TGTGCCAGCAGCCAAGATTTCATTTACACCGGGGAGCTGTTTTTT. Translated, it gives CASSQDFIYTGELFF. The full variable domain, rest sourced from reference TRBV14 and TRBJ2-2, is EAGVTQFPSHSVIEKGQTVTLRCDPISGHDNLYWYRRVMGKEIKFLLHFVKESKQDESGMPNNRFLAERTGGTYSTLKVQPAELEDSGVYFCASSQDFIYTGELFFGEGSRLTVL.

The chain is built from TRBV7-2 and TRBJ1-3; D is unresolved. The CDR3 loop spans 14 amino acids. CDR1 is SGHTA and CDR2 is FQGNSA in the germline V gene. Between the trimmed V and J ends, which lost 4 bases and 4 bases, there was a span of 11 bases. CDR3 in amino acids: CASSSGFRGNTIYF. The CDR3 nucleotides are TGTGCCAGCAGCTCTGGGTTCAGGGGAAACACCATATATTTT.

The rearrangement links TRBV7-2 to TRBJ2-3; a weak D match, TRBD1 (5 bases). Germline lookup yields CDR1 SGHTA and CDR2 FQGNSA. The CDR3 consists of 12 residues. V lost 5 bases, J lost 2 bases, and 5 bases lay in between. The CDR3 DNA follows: TGTGCCAGCAGCGGACACACAGATACGCAGTATTTT. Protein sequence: CASSGHTDTQYF.

CDR3 DNA: TGTGCCAGCAGCATACTGACACAGCCGTATGGCTACACCTTC. It yields the protein CASSILTQPYGYTF. J is TRBJ1-2 and V is TRBV5-6, with unresolved D. Per the germline V gene, CDR1 is SGHDT and CDR2 is YYEEEE. The CDR3 is 14 residues long. The V and J ends lost 4 bases and 5 bases respectively, with 15 bases between them.

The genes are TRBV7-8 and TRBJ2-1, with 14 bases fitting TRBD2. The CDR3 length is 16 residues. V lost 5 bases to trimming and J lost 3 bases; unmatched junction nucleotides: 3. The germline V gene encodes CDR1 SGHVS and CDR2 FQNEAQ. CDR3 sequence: CASSAGTSGSYNEQFF. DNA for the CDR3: TGTGCCAGCAGCGCCGGGACTAGCGGGAGCTACAATGAGCAGTTCTTC.

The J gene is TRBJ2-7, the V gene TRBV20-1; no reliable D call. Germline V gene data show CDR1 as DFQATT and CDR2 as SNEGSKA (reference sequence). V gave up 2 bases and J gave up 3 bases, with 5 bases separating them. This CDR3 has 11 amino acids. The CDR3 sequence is CSARLLYEQYF. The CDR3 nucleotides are TGCAGTGCTAGACTCCTCTACGAGCAGTACTTC.

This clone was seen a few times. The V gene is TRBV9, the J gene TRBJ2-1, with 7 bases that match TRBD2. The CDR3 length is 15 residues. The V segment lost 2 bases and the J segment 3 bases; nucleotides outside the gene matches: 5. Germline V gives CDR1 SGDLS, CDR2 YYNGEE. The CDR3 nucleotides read TGTGCCAGCAGCGTCTCCGGCGGGAGCTACAATGAGCAGTTCTTC. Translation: CASSVSGGSYNEQFF. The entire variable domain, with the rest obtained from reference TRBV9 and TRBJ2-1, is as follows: DSGVTQTPKHLITATGQRVTLRCSPRSGDLSVYWYQQSLDQGLQFLIQYYNGEERAKGNILERFSAQQFPDLHSELNLSSLELGDSALYFCASSVSGGSYNEQFFGPGTRLTVL.

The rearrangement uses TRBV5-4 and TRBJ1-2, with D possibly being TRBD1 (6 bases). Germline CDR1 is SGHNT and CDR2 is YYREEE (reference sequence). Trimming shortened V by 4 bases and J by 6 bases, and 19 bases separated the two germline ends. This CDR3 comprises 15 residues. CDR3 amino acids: CASSDSLQGSNGYTF. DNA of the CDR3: TGTGCCAGCAGCGACTCATTACAGGGCTCTAATGGCTACACCTTC.

DNA of the CDR3: TGCGCCAGCAGGGGTCCCGCGGCGGGAGAGCACGGGGAGCTGTTTTTT. This sequence encodes CASRGPAAGEHGELFF. The genes are TRBV5-1 and TRBJ2-2; 7 bases line up with TRBD2. The CDR3 has 16 residues. Germline-derived CDR1 and CDR2 are SGHRS and YFSETQ. Unmatched junction bases numbered 14, after V lost 5 bases and J lost 7 bases.

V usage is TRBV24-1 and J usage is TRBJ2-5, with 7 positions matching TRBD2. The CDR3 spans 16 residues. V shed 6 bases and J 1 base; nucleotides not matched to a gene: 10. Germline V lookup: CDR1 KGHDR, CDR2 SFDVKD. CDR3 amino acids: CATSPGGTGGQETQYF. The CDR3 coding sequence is TGTGCCACCAGTCCTGGTGGGACGGGGGGCCAAGAGACCCAGTACTTC.

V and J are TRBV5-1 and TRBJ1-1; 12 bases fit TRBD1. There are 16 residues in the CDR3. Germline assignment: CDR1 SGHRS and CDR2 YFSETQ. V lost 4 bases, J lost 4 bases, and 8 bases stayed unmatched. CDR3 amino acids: CASSLRDRGRSTEAFF. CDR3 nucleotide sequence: TGCGCCAGCAGCCTCCGGGACAGGGGGCGCAGCACTGAAGCTTTCTTT.

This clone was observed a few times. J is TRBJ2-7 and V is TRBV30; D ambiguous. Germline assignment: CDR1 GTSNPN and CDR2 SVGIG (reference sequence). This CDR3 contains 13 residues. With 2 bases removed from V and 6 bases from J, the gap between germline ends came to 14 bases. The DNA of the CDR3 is TGTGCCTGGAGTACAAGCATTGGGCGCGAGCAGTACTTC. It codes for CAWSTSIGREQYF.

The chain's CDR3 is CASSLGGGQIQPQHF. CDR3 coding DNA: TGTGCCAGCAGCTTAGGGGGCGGACAGATCCAGCCCCAGCATTTT. The rearrangement links TRBV7-9 to TRBJ1-5; perhaps TRBD1 as D (6 bases). Trimming removed 1 base at V and 7 bases at J, with 14 bases between. Germline CDR1 and CDR2: SEHNR and FQNEAQ (reference sequence). The CDR3 consists of 15 residues.

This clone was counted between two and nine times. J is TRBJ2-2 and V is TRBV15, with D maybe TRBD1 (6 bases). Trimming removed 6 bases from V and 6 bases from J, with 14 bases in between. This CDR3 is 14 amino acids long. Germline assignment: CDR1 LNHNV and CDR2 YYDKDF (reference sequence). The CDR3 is CATRTGPTAGELFF. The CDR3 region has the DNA TGTGCCACCAGAACAGGGCCTACCGCCGGGGAGCTGTTTTTT.

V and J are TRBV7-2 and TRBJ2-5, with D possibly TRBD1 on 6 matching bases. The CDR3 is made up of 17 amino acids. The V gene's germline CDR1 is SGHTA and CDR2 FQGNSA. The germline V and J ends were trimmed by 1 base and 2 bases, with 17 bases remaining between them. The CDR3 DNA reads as TGTGCCAGCAGCTTAGAAGGGGGTACAGGGTGGCAAGAGACCCAGTACTTC. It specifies CASSLEGGTGWQETQYF.

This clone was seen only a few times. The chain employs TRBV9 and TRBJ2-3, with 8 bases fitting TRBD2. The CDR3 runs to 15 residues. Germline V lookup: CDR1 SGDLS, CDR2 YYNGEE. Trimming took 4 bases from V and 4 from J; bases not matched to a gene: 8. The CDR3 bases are TGTGCCAGCAGCCCTACGGGGGGGCCCTCAGATACGCAGTATTTT. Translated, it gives CASSPTGGPSDTQYF.

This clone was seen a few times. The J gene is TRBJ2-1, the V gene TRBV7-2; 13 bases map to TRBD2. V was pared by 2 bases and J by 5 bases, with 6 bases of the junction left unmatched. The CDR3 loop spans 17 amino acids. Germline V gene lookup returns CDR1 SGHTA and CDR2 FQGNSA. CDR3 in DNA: TGTGCCAGCAGCTTATCCTTGACTAGCGGGGGGAACAATGAGCAGTTCTTC. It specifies CASSLSLTSGGNNEQFF.

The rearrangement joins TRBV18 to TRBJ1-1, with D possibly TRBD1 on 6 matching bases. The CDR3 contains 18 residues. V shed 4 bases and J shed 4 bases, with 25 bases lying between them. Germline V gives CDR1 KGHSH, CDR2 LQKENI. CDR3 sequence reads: CASSRNRVSTTSGTEAFF. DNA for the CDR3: TGTGCCAGCTCACGAAACAGGGTTTCCACGACCTCTGGCACTGAAGCTTTCTTT.

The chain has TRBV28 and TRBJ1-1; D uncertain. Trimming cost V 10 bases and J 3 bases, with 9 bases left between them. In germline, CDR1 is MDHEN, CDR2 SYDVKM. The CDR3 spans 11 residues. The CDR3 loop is CATHYDTEAFF. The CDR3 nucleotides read TGTGCCACTCACTATGACACTGAAGCTTTCTTT.

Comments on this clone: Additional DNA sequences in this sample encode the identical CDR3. CDR3 amino acids: CASSFRGTSGNTIYF. CDR3 coding DNA: TGCGCCAGCAGCTTTCGGGGAACCTCCGGAAACACCATATATTTT. The chain employs TRBV5-1 and TRBJ1-3; D remains unclear. Between the trimmed V and J ends, which lost 2 bases and 4 bases, there was a span of 13 bases. Germline assignment: CDR1 SGHRS and CDR2 YFSETQ. CDR3 size: 15 residues.

The CDR3: CASSPGQGATVGNTIYF. The CDR3 DNA reads as TGCGCCAGCAGCCCGGGACAGGGGGCCACAGTCGGAAACACCATATATTTT. The rearrangement joins TRBV5-1 to TRBJ1-3; 12 bases line up with TRBD1. The CDR3 consists of 17 residues. Per germline, CDR1 SGHRS and CDR2 YFSETQ. V shed 4 bases and J 4 bases; nucleotides not matched to a gene: 9.

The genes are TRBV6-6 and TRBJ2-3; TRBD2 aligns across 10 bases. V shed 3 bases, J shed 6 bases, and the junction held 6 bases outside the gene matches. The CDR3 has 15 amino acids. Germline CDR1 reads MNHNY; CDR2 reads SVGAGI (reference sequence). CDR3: CASSYTRTSGDTQYF. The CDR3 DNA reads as TGTGCCAGCAGTTATACCCGGACTAGCGGCGATACGCAGTATTTT.

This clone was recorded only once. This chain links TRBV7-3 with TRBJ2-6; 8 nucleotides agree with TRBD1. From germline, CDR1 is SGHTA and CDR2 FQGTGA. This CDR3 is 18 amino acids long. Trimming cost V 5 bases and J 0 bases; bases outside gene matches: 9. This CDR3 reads CASSPTGGQLSGANVLTF. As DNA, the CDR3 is TGTGCCAGCAGCCCAACAGGGGGGCAACTCTCTGGGGCCAACGTCCTGACTTTC.

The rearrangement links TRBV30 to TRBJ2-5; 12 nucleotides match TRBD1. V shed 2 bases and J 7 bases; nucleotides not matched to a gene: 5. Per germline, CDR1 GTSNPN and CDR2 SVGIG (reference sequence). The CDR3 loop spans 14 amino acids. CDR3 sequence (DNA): TGTGCCTGGAGTAGGGACAGGGGGCGCGGGACCCAGTACTTC. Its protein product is CAWSRDRGRGTQYF.

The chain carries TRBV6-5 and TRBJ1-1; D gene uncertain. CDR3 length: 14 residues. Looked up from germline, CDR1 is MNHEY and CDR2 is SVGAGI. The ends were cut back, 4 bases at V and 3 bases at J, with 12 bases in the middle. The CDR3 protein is CASSSPFRDTEAFF. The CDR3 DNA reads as TGTGCCAGCAGTTCACCTTTTAGAGACACTGAAGCTTTCTTT.